These T cell receptor beta chains were read from a single sample in a study of blood T cell repertoires in COVID-19. The data were produced by immunoSEQ multiplex PCR, yet TCRdb's version contains in-frame clones alone and is incomplete. The sample holds some 150,000 clones, just under 80% seen once. The sample consisted of peripheral blood. Receptors were obtained from a woman of 80 years or more with acute or convalescent COVID-19. CDR3s include the opening cysteine and the closing phenylalanine or tryptophan. The D gene is left open where the match is weak. Clone size appears in some rows only: once, few, many, or a class for an expanded clone.

J gene: TRBJ1-3
V gene: TRBV5-1
D gene: NA
clone size: NA
CDR3 protein: CASSLQGGDTIYF
CDR3 DNA: TGCGCCAGCAGCTTACAGGGTGGCGACACCATATATTTT

J gene: TRBJ1-1
V gene: TRBV30
D gene: NA
clone size: NA
CDR3 protein: CAWSGHRNTEAFF
CDR3 DNA: TGTGCCTGGAGTGGTCACAGGAACACTGAAGCTTTCTTT

J gene: TRBJ1-1
V gene: TRBV3-1/TRBV3-2
D gene: NA
clone size: NA
CDR3 protein: CASSQGWGDWNTEAFF
CDR3 DNA: TGTGCCAGCAGCCAAGGGTGGGGGGACTGGAACACTGAAGCTTTCTTT

J gene: TRBJ2-1
V gene: TRBV5-6
D gene: TRBD2
clone size: NA
CDR3 protein: CASRAGASYNEQFF
CDR3 DNA: TGTGCCAGCAGAGCGGGGGCGTCCTACAATGAGCAGTTCTTC

J gene: TRBJ1-5
V gene: TRBV2
D gene: NA
clone size: NA
CDR3 protein: CASSGQGHSNQPQHF
CDR3 DNA: TGTGCCAGCAGTGGTCAGGGGCATAGCAATCAGCCCCAGCATTTT

J gene: TRBJ1-2
V gene: TRBV27
D gene: NA
clone size: NA
CDR3 protein: CATQIYRDGRYGYTF
CDR3 DNA: TGTGCCACCCAAATTTACCGGGACGGGAGATATGGCTACACCTTC

J gene: TRBJ1-1
V gene: TRBV7-9
D gene: TRBD1
clone size: NA
CDR3 protein: CASSLGDRVTEAFF
CDR3 DNA: TGTGCCAGCAGCTTAGGGGACAGGGTAACTGAAGCTTTCTTT

J gene: TRBJ2-3
V gene: TRBV7-2
D gene: TRBD2
clone size: once
CDR3 protein: CASSFLGLGADTQYF
CDR3 DNA: TGTGCCAGCAGCTTCTTGGGACTAGGGGCAGATACGCAGTATTTT

J gene: TRBJ2-7
V gene: TRBV10-1
D gene: TRBD2
clone size: NA
CDR3 protein: CASTSILGLREVALGSYEQYF
CDR3 DNA: TGCGCCAGCACTTCCATCCTCGGGCTTCGGGAGGTGGCTCTGGGTTCCTACGAGCAGTACTTC

J gene: TRBJ2-5
V gene: TRBV5-6
D gene: TRBD2
clone size: NA
CDR3 protein: CASSLNRLAGMVKTQYF
CDR3 DNA: TGTGCCAGCAGCCTAAATCGACTAGCGGGGATGGTAAAGACCCAGTACTTC

J gene: TRBJ1-1
V gene: TRBV19
D gene: NA
clone size: NA
CDR3 protein: CASSITENTEAFF
CDR3 DNA: TGTGCCAGTAGTATCACAGAGAACACTGAAGCTTTCTTT

J gene: TRBJ2-7
V gene: TRBV7-2
D gene: TRBD2
clone size: NA
CDR3 protein: CASSLLAGSYEQYF
CDR3 DNA: TGTGCCAGCAGCTTATTAGCGGGCTCCTACGAGCAGTACTTC

J gene: TRBJ2-3
V gene: TRBV6-5
D gene: NA
clone size: NA
CDR3 protein: CASSSGGGGDTQYF
CDR3 DNA: TGTGCCAGCAGTAGCGGCGGTGGAGGGGATACGCAGTATTTT

J gene: TRBJ2-2
V gene: TRBV12-1
D gene: NA
clone size: few
CDR3 protein: CASSIWGTSGSSVYTGELFF
CDR3 DNA: TGTGCCAGCAGCATTTGGGGTACTAGCGGGAGCTCGGTTTATACCGGGGAGCTGTTTTTT

J gene: TRBJ2-7
V gene: TRBV27
D gene: TRBD1
clone size: NA
CDR3 protein: CASRLQGASGEQYF
CDR3 DNA: TGTGCCAGCAGGCTACAGGGGGCTTCTGGTGAGCAGTACTTC

J gene: TRBJ2-2
V gene: TRBV5-1
D gene: NA
clone size: few
CDR3 protein: CASSFGIIPTGELFF
CDR3 DNA: TGCGCCAGCAGCTTTGGCATAATCCCCACCGGGGAGCTGTTTTTT

J gene: TRBJ1-6
V gene: TRBV6-1
D gene: NA
clone size: NA
CDR3 protein: CASSEAPTGGYSPLHF
CDR3 DNA: TGTGCCAGCAGTGAAGCACCCACGGGAGGGTATTCACCCCTCCACTTT

J gene: TRBJ2-1
V gene: TRBV5-1
D gene: TRBD1
clone size: NA
CDR3 protein: CASAYSGTGGDNEQFF
CDR3 DNA: TGCGCCAGCGCCTACTCCGGGACAGGAGGAGACAATGAGCAGTTCTTC

J gene: TRBJ2-1
V gene: TRBV5-1
D gene: TRBD2
clone size: NA
CDR3 protein: CASSLDSGTSTNNEQFF
CDR3 DNA: TGCGCCAGCAGCTTGGACTCCGGGACTAGCACAAACAATGAGCAGTTCTTC

J gene: TRBJ2-7
V gene: TRBV6-6
D gene: TRBD1
clone size: once
CDR3 protein: CASSSGQNYEQYF
CDR3 DNA: TGTGCCAGCAGTTCGGGACAGAACTACGAGCAGTACTTC

J gene: TRBJ2-7
V gene: TRBV4-1
D gene: TRBD2
clone size: NA
CDR3 protein: CASSQVRGLAGSSYEQYF
CDR3 DNA: TGCGCCAGCAGCCAAGTACGGGGACTAGCGGGGAGCTCCTACGAGCAGTACTTC

J gene: TRBJ1-1
V gene: TRBV30
D gene: NA
clone size: once
CDR3 protein: CAWSVGGGNTEAFF
CDR3 DNA: TGTGCCTGGAGTGTAGGGGGGGGGAACACTGAAGCTTTCTTT

J gene: TRBJ2-1
V gene: TRBV5-1
D gene: NA
clone size: NA
CDR3 protein: CASSLKQGHNEQFF
CDR3 DNA: TGCGCCAGCAGCCTGAAGCAGGGGCACAATGAGCAGTTCTTC

J gene: TRBJ1-1
V gene: TRBV2
D gene: NA
clone size: NA
CDR3 protein: CASSDYREGTEAFF
CDR3 DNA: TGTGCCAGCAGTGATTACAGGGAGGGGACTGAAGCTTTCTTT

J gene: TRBJ1-1
V gene: TRBV18
D gene: TRBD1
clone size: once
CDR3 protein: CASSPRDRATEAFF
CDR3 DNA: TGTGCCAGCTCACCCCGGGACAGGGCCACTGAAGCTTTCTTT

J gene: TRBJ2-2
V gene: TRBV29-1
D gene: TRBD1
clone size: few
CDR3 protein: CSVDAGTGLGELFF
CDR3 DNA: TGCAGCGTTGATGCCGGGACAGGGTTGGGGGAGCTGTTTTTT

J gene: TRBJ2-1
V gene: TRBV2
D gene: TRBD2
clone size: NA
CDR3 protein: CASKGTSGTNEQFF
CDR3 DNA: TGTGCCAGCAAAGGGACTAGCGGGACCAATGAGCAGTTCTTC

J gene: TRBJ2-7
V gene: TRBV9
D gene: TRBD2
clone size: NA
CDR3 protein: CASSASGTSYEQYF
CDR3 DNA: TGTGCCAGCAGCGCCTCAGGGACTAGCTACGAGCAGTACTTC

J gene: TRBJ1-4
V gene: TRBV3-1/TRBV3-2
D gene: TRBD1
clone size: few
CDR3 protein: CASSRGTGGSTNEKLFF
CDR3 DNA: TGTGCCAGCAGTCGGGGGACAGGGGGCTCGACTAATGAAAAACTGTTTTTT

J gene: TRBJ2-7
V gene: TRBV5-6
D gene: NA
clone size: NA
CDR3 protein: CASSPVTGYYEQYF
CDR3 DNA: TGTGCCAGCAGCCCGGTGACAGGTTACTACGAGCAGTACTTC

J gene: TRBJ2-1
V gene: TRBV7-3
D gene: TRBD2
clone size: NA
CDR3 protein: CASSLWASGSSSNEQFF
CDR3 DNA: TGTGCCAGCAGCTTATGGGCTAGCGGGAGCAGCAGCAATGAGCAGTTCTTC

J gene: TRBJ1-4
V gene: TRBV18
D gene: TRBD1
clone size: NA
CDR3 protein: CASSPRGPNEKLFF
CDR3 DNA: TGTGCCAGCTCACCGAGGGGGCCGAATGAAAAACTGTTTTTT

J gene: TRBJ2-7
V gene: TRBV5-4
D gene: TRBD1
clone size: NA
CDR3 protein: CASSSTDRGRSYEQYF
CDR3 DNA: TGTGCCAGCAGCTCTACCGACAGGGGGCGATCCTACGAGCAGTACTTC

J gene: TRBJ2-2
V gene: TRBV27
D gene: NA
clone size: NA
CDR3 protein: CATTSGGELFF
CDR3 DNA: TGTGCAACAACCTCGGGCGGGGAGCTGTTTTTT

J gene: TRBJ1-1
V gene: TRBV6-1
D gene: NA
clone size: once
CDR3 protein: CASSEHQGITEAFF
CDR3 DNA: TGTGCCAGCAGTGAACACCAGGGAATAACTGAAGCTTTCTTT

J gene: TRBJ2-2
V gene: TRBV7-3
D gene: TRBD2
clone size: NA
CDR3 protein: CASGHAGGNTGELFF
CDR3 DNA: TGTGCCAGCGGACATGCGGGAGGAAACACCGGGGAGCTGTTTTTT

J gene: TRBJ2-5
V gene: TRBV7-6
D gene: NA
clone size: NA
CDR3 protein: CASSLGGGAWETQYF
CDR3 DNA: TGTGCCAGCAGCCTCGGTGGAGGGGCGTGGGAGACCCAGTACTTC

J gene: TRBJ2-5
V gene: TRBV30
D gene: NA
clone size: NA
CDR3 protein: CAWSGGGYQETQYF
CDR3 DNA: TGTGCCTGGAGTGGGGGGGGCTACCAAGAGACCCAGTACTTC

J gene: TRBJ2-5
V gene: TRBV20-1
D gene: TRBD2
clone size: NA
CDR3 protein: CSASRGSGSGSQETQYF
CDR3 DNA: TGCAGTGCCAGTCGGGGTAGCGGGAGTGGAAGCCAAGAGACCCAGTACTTC

J gene: TRBJ2-7
V gene: TRBV5-1
D gene: TRBD1
clone size: once
CDR3 protein: CASSGTGAWEQYF
CDR3 DNA: TGCGCCAGCAGCGGGACAGGGGCGTGGGAGCAGTACTTC

J gene: TRBJ2-5
V gene: TRBV18
D gene: TRBD1
clone size: NA
CDR3 protein: CASSPSLQGGETQYF
CDR3 DNA: TGTGCCAGCTCACCGAGTCTACAGGGGGGAGAGACCCAGTACTTC

J gene: TRBJ2-3
V gene: TRBV7-2
D gene: TRBD2
clone size: NA
CDR3 protein: CASSLSGGRRDTQYF
CDR3 DNA: TGTGCCAGCAGCTTGTCGGGGGGGCGAAGAGATACGCAGTATTTT

J gene: TRBJ2-7
V gene: TRBV7-2
D gene: TRBD1
clone size: NA
CDR3 protein: CASSPRTGGPFSYEQYF
CDR3 DNA: TGTGCCAGCAGCCCGCGGACAGGGGGCCCGTTCTCCTACGAGCAGTACTTC

J gene: TRBJ1-2
V gene: TRBV19
D gene: NA
clone size: NA
CDR3 protein: CASRQGEYGYTF
CDR3 DNA: TGTGCCAGTAGACAGGGAGAGTATGGCTACACCTTC

J gene: TRBJ2-1
V gene: TRBV5-4
D gene: NA
clone size: NA
CDR3 protein: CASSLAGDYNEQFF
CDR3 DNA: TGTGCCAGCAGCTTAGCGGGTGACTACAATGAGCAGTTCTTC

J gene: TRBJ1-4
V gene: TRBV3-1/TRBV3-2
D gene: TRBD1
clone size: NA
CDR3 protein: CASSQEDRAEKLFF
CDR3 DNA: TGTGCCAGCAGCCAAGAAGACAGGGCTGAAAAACTGTTTTTT

J gene: TRBJ1-2
V gene: TRBV12-3/TRBV12-4
D gene: NA
clone size: NA
CDR3 protein: CASSLSSGVGYTF
CDR3 DNA: TGTGCCAGCAGTTTAAGTTCGGGGGTTGGCTACACCTTC

J gene: TRBJ1-4
V gene: TRBV10-3
D gene: NA
clone size: NA
CDR3 protein: CAISEFDSNEKLFF
CDR3 DNA: TGTGCCATCAGTGAGTTTGACAGTAACGAAAAACTGTTTTTT

J gene: TRBJ1-3
V gene: TRBV6-1
D gene: NA
clone size: once
CDR3 protein: CASSEGPGNTIYF
CDR3 DNA: TGTGCCAGCAGTGAAGGGCCTGGAAACACCATATATTTT

J gene: TRBJ1-1
V gene: TRBV14
D gene: NA
clone size: many
CDR3 protein: CASSQETALNTEAFF
CDR3 DNA: TGTGCCAGCAGCCAAGAGACAGCGTTGAACACTGAAGCTTTCTTT

J gene: TRBJ1-5
V gene: TRBV30
D gene: NA
clone size: NA
CDR3 protein: CAWNTGWQPQHF
CDR3 DNA: TGTGCCTGGAACACAGGGTGGCAGCCCCAGCATTTT

J gene: TRBJ2-1
V gene: TRBV28
D gene: NA
clone size: NA
CDR3 protein: CASSLGLGVYNEQFF
CDR3 DNA: TGTGCCAGCAGTTTAGGGCTGGGAGTATACAATGAGCAGTTCTTC

J gene: TRBJ1-3
V gene: TRBV6-6
D gene: TRBD1
clone size: NA
CDR3 protein: CASSQDRRSSGNTIYF
CDR3 DNA: TGTGCCAGCAGCCAGGACAGGCGAAGCTCTGGAAACACCATATATTTT

J gene: TRBJ2-7
V gene: TRBV10-3
D gene: TRBD2
clone size: NA
CDR3 protein: CAISETSGASEQYF
CDR3 DNA: TGTGCCATCAGTGAGACTAGCGGAGCTTCCGAGCAGTACTTC

J gene: TRBJ1-2
V gene: TRBV2
D gene: NA
clone size: NA
CDR3 protein: CASSAGYGYTF
CDR3 DNA: TGTGCCAGCAGTGCCGGGTATGGCTACACCTTC

J gene: TRBJ2-7
V gene: TRBV30
D gene: NA
clone size: NA
CDR3 protein: CAWSVRGVSSYEQYF
CDR3 DNA: TGTGCCTGGAGTGTACGCGGGGTTAGCTCCTACGAGCAGTACTTC